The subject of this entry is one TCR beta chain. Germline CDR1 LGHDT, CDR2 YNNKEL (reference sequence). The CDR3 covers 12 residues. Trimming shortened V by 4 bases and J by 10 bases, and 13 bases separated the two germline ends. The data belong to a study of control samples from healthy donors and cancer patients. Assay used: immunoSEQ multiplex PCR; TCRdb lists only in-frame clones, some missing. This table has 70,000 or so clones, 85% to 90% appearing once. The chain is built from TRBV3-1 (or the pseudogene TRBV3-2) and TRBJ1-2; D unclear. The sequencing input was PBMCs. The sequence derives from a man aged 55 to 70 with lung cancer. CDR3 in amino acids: CASSPRQWPYTF. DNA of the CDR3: TGTGCCAGCAGCCCCCGGCAGTGGCCCTACACCTTC.